The source of this T cell receptor (beta chain) is a study of T cells after yellow fever vaccination. Findings of the study overall: Some clonotypes were seen in both the CD4 and the CD8 compartments. These made up a small share and likely arose from convergent recombination.

This clonotype appeared once. Its antigen is still unknown. TCRdb reprocessed the 5' RACE reads with MiXCR, giving one entry per CDR3 protein. Among approximately 260,000 distinct CDR3 sequences listed, about 5.2% were seen once. The TCR comes from a man between 18 and 29 years old who received the YFV17D yellow fever vaccine. Sequencing used CD4+ T cells sorted from PBMCs, obtained on the day of the yellow fever booster vaccination.

The CDR3 is CASSTGVATEAFF. DNA of the CDR3: TGTGCCAGCAGCACAGGGGTTGCGACTGAAGCTTTCTTT. The chain carries TRBV7-2 and TRBJ1-1; 7 nucleotides match TRBD1. The CDR3 has 13 residues. J lost 5 bases, V lost 5 bases, and 5 bases had no gene match. CDR1 SGHTA and CDR2 FQGNSA come from the germline V gene. The complete variable domain, with remaining parts taken from reference TRBV7-2 and TRBJ1-1, reads GAGVSQSPSNKVTEKGKDVELRCDPISGHTALYWYRQSLGQGLEFLIYFQGNSAPDKSGLPSDRFSAERTGGSVSTLTIQRTQQEDSAVYLCASSTGVATEAFFGQGTRLTVV.